This TCR beta chain is from a study of regulatory and conventional T cells in RAG deficiency. Measured with immunoSEQ multiplex PCR; TCRdb has only the in-frame clones, and not every one. The sample has around 20,000 clones; 95% to 96% are singletons. Genomic DNA came from blood conventional CD4+ T cells gated CD25-low CD127-high. There are 14 residues in the CDR3. Between the trimmed V and J ends, which lost 3 bases and 1 base, there was a span of 11 bases. CDR1 is SQVTM, CDR2 ANQGSEA, per germline. This clone was detected only once. No antigen is known for it. Study findings and constraints: Omenn patients showed >80% Treg-Tconv overlap and shorter CDR3 lengths. Control T-cell subsets had markedly higher Shannon entropy and lower Simpson indices than RAG-deficient patients. In Omenn syndrome, sorted "Tregs" may be peripherally activated cells.

The data also belong to a second study, concerning regulatory T cells. That work states: The PCR used 52 TRBV and 13 TRBJ primers. Patient repertoires had restricted TRB V-J pairs and skewed V and J usage, most in Tregs.

The sequence was obtained from a human donor in good health. Sequences were obtained from CD25- CD4+ T cells sorted from blood. V and J are TRBV29-1 and TRBJ2-3, with a tentative D call TRBD1 (5 bases). The CDR3 region has the DNA TGCAGCGTTGAGGGGCAGACTGGCACAGATACGCAGTATTTT. This translates into CSVEGQTGTDTQYF.